The next 28 T cell receptor beta chains were all read from a single sample in a study of radiation and T cells in renal cell carcinoma (dated by TCRdb to about 2020). The sample's time point label, in plain terms: baseline pretreatment blood. The label giving this sample's treatment or condition can be read as: 15 Gy SBRT to primary tumor, nephrectomy 4 weeks later. The library was obtained by the immunoSEQ multiplex PCR assay. The source is immuneACCESS, and TCRdb retained only in-frame sequences with V and J called. Part of the clones is not carried over; for the studies checked, unresolved V genes explain less than half of this, and the remainder is unexplained. The sample table records around 140,000 clones; about 85% of these occur just once. The ten largest clones add up to around 4% of the sample. Sequencing was performed on blood, taken from a patient whose treatment included radiotherapy and nephrectomy. The receptor source for this set is a woman between 65 and 79 years old with renal cell carcinoma.

The V and J genes are TRBV19 and TRBJ1-5; D is ambiguous. This CDR3 is 14 amino acids long. V was trimmed by 0 bases and J by 11 bases, leaving 14 bases between them. Looked up from germline, CDR1 is LNHDA and CDR2 is SQIVND (reference sequence). CDR3 DNA: TGTGCCAGTAGTATAGAGAGAGGACCTAGGGCCCAGCATTTT. Its translation: CASSIERGPRAQHF. Combining the CDR3 with reference TRBV19 and TRBJ1-5 gives the whole variable domain DGGITQSPKYLFRKEGQNVTLSCEQNLNHDAMYWYRQDPGQGLRLIYYSQIVNDFQKGDIAEGYSVSREKKESFPLTVTSAQKNPTAFYLCASSIERGPRAQHFGDGTRLSIL.

The rearrangement uses TRBV2 and TRBJ2-1; 11 bases are shared with TRBD2. The CDR3 extends over 15 amino acids. Germline V gives CDR1 SNHLY, CDR2 FYNNEI. V gave up 4 bases and J gave up 8 bases; unmatched junction bases: 7. In nucleotides, the CDR3 is TGTGCCAGCAGTGCTAGCGGGGGGTCTTGGGATGAGCAGTTCTTC. This codes for CASSASGGSWDEQFF.

Only one count was recorded for this clone. The V and J genes are TRBV19 and TRBJ1-1, with D perhaps matching TRBD1 (6 bases). CDR1 is LNHDA and CDR2 is SQIVND in the germline V gene (reference sequence). V was pared by 8 bases and J by 6 bases, with 13 bases between. This CDR3 spans 12 amino acids. CDR3 nucleotide sequence: TGTGCCAGTGCAGGGGCCGACGCTGAAGCTTTCTTT. The encoded protein is CASAGADAEAFF.

The V call is TRBV28, the J call TRBJ2-5; 10 bases fit TRBD2. The V gene end was trimmed by 4 bases and the J gene end by 5 bases; junction bases not matched to a gene: 7. CDR1 is MDHEN and CDR2 is SYDVKM in the germline V gene. CDR3 length: 15 residues. The CDR3 nucleotides read TGTGCCAGCAGTTCTCCCTTACTAGCGGGGGAGACCCAGTACTTC. Translated: CASSSPLLAGETQYF.

The CDR3 nucleotides read TGTGCCATCTCTCAGGGGAGCTCCTACAATGAGCAGTTCTTC. This sequence encodes CAISQGSSYNEQFF. The V and J genes are TRBV2 and TRBJ2-1; D possibly corresponds to TRBD1 (6 bases). Germline lookup yields CDR1 SNHLY and CDR2 FYNNEI. This CDR3 has 14 amino acids. V gave up 10 bases and J gave up 0 bases, with 13 bases separating them. Using reference TRBV2 and TRBJ2-1 for the parts outside the CDR3, the full variable domain is EPEVTQTPSHQVTQMGQEVILRCVPISNHLYFYWYRQILGQKVEFLVSFYNNEISEKSEIFDDQFSVERPDGSNFTLKIRSTKLEDSAMYFCAISQGSSYNEQFFGPGTRLTVL.

This clone was detected once. J is TRBJ1-2 and V is TRBV29-1; maybe TRBD1 (5 bases). Trimming took off 0 bases at V and 8 bases at J, with 16 bases between the two ends. CDR1 and CDR2 from the germline V gene are SQVTM and ANQGSEA. CDR3 size: 14 residues. Written as DNA, the CDR3 is TGCAGCGTTGAAGACCAACGAGGGGCTGGAGGCTACACCTTC. The encoded protein is CSVEDQRGAGGYTF.

The rearrangement uses TRBV5-1 and TRBJ2-3, with D perhaps matching TRBD1 (5 bases). Germline CDR1 SGHRS, CDR2 YFSETQ. With 1 base removed from V and 3 bases from J, the gap between germline ends came to 9 bases. The CDR3 contains 14 residues. The DNA of the CDR3 is TGCGCCAGCAGCTTGAGGCAGGGAACAGATACGCAGTATTTT. It codes for CASSLRQGTDTQYF.

V usage is TRBV29-1 and J usage is TRBJ2-7, with 11 bases identical to TRBD1. The germline V gene encodes CDR1 SQVTM and CDR2 ANQGSEA. The CDR3 is 12 amino acids. J was trimmed by 6 bases and V by 7 bases; bases with no gene match: 5. CDR3 amino acids: CSGHGTGGEQYF. The CDR3 DNA reads as TGCAGCGGACACGGGACAGGGGGCGAGCAGTACTTC.

Turning to this clone: The junction does not match germline at one end; this may be a read error. The V gene is TRBV7-2, the J gene TRBJ2-5; 10 nucleotides line up with TRBD2. The end of the DNA fits TRBJ2-7 better, so the J call may be wrong. The CDR3 runs 15 residues. Germline CDR1 reads SGHTA; CDR2 reads FQGNSA. The CDR3 loop reads CASSLAGASSYEQYF. CDR3 DNA sequence: TGTGCCAGCAGCCTAGCGGGGGCGAGCTCCTACGAGCAGTACTTC.

The V and J genes are TRBV11-2 and TRBJ2-1; D remains unclear. This CDR3 is built from 12 residues. V shed 2 bases and J shed 9 bases, with 8 bases lying between them. Germline V lookup: CDR1 SGHAT, CDR2 FQNNGV. The CDR3 spells CASSLSSSEQFF. In DNA form, the CDR3 reads TGTGCCAGCAGCTTAAGCAGCAGTGAGCAGTTCTTC.

The chain links TRBV5-4 to TRBJ1-2; the match to TRBD1 covers 7 bases. V shed 4 bases, J shed 8 bases, and the junction held 5 bases outside the gene matches. This CDR3 is 12 amino acids long. Germline-derived CDR1 and CDR2 are SGHNT and YYREEE (reference sequence). Written as DNA, the CDR3 is TGTGCCAGCAGCCCACAGGGGTGGGGCTACACCTTC. Its protein is CASSPQGWGYTF.

This sequence joins TRBV27 and TRBJ1-5; no clear D gene. CDR3 length equals 15 residues. Germline loops: CDR1 MNHEY, CDR2 SMNVEV (reference sequence). Deletions cut 3 bases from V and 0 bases from J, with 9 bases between. The CDR3 nucleotides read TGTGCCAGCAGTTTCTCGGTCGTTAGCAATCAGCCCCAGCATTTT. Amino acids: CASSFSVVSNQPQHF.

The chain combines TRBV2 with TRBJ2-1, with 8 positions matching TRBD2. The V segment lost 5 bases and the J segment 9 bases; nucleotides outside the gene matches: 18. The germline CDR1 and CDR2 sequences are SNHLY and FYNNEI. CDR3 size: 17 residues. The CDR3 reads CASSFHSTGTSTAEQFF. The CDR3 DNA reads TGTGCCAGCAGTTTCCACTCCACCGGGACTAGTACAGCTGAGCAGTTCTTC.

The CDR3 DNA is TGTGCCAGCAGCCCCCGGGACGGCTATGGCTACACCTTC. It specifies CASSPRDGYGYTF. The chain has TRBV7-2 and TRBJ1-2; maybe TRBD1 (5 bases). The CDR3 is 13 residues long. Germline CDR1 SGHTA, CDR2 FQGNSA. The germline V and J ends were trimmed by 5 bases and 4 bases, with 11 bases remaining between them.

This chain links TRBV6-1 with TRBJ1-5; weak D call: TRBD1 (5 bases). Trimming stripped 4 bases from V and 0 bases from J, with 10 bases between. The CDR3 contains 15 residues. Germline CDR1 and CDR2: MNHNS and SASEGT. The CDR3 here is CASSVTGYSNQPQHF. The CDR3 DNA follows: TGTGCCAGCAGTGTAACAGGATATAGCAATCAGCCCCAGCATTTT.

This clone appeared once. The chain uses TRBV9 and TRBJ1-4; possibly TRBD1 for D (6 bases). Germline CDR1 is SGDLS and CDR2 is YYNGEE. This CDR3 has 14 amino acids. Trimming cost V 5 bases and J 5 bases, with 13 bases left between them. The DNA of the CDR3 is TGTGCCAGCAGTGGACAGTTGGGGAATGAAAAACTGTTTTTT. Its protein is CASSGQLGNEKLFF.

The rearrangement joins TRBV14 to TRBJ1-2; D is ambiguous. Deletions cut 1 base from V and 6 bases from J, with 15 bases between. The germline V gene encodes CDR1 SGHDN and CDR2 FVKESK. This CDR3 contains 15 residues. Here the CDR3 reads CASSQARTVLNGYTF. CDR3 sequence (DNA): TGTGCCAGCAGCCAAGCTCGGACGGTACTTAATGGCTACACCTTC.

The chain has TRBV18 and TRBJ2-2; unclear D gene. Trimming shortened V by 2 bases and J by 4 bases, and 14 bases separated the two germline ends. CDR1 and CDR2 from the germline V gene are KGHSH and LQKENI. This CDR3 region has 16 residues. CDR3 in DNA: TGTGCCAGCTCACCAACTTGGTCGGGTTTCACCGGGGAGCTGTTTTTT. Translating gives CASSPTWSGFTGELFF.

The V and J genes are TRBV28 and TRBJ2-5; D may be TRBD2 (5 bases). This CDR3 region has 12 residues. Germline-derived CDR1 and CDR2 are MDHEN and SYDVKM. With 5 bases removed from V and 7 bases from J, the gap between germline ends came to 11 bases. The chain's CDR3 is CASSPNEGTQYF. The CDR3 coding sequence is TGTGCCAGCAGTCCAAACGAGGGGACCCAGTACTTC.

The V and J genes are TRBV28 and TRBJ1-5; D is uncertain. Germline assignment: CDR1 MDHEN and CDR2 SYDVKM. V was cut by 2 bases and J by 2 bases, with 10 bases left in between. The CDR3 is 15 residues long. The DNA of the CDR3 is TGTGCCAGCAGTTTAGAAGGGCAGGGCAATCAGCCCCAGCATTTT. This sequence encodes CASSLEGQGNQPQHF.

This clone was picked up one time. The chain carries TRBV5-4 and TRBJ1-1; unclear D gene. The CDR3 is 14 residues long. V was cut by 4 bases and J by 1 base, with 11 bases left in between. The V gene's germline CDR1 is SGHNT and CDR2 YYREEE (reference sequence). The CDR3 here is CASSPRGRNTEAFF. The CDR3 nucleotides read TGTGCCAGCAGCCCCCGAGGGCGGAACACTGAAGCTTTCTTT.

This chain joins TRBV18 and TRBJ2-1; 12 bases are shared with TRBD2. J gave up 3 bases and V 4 bases, and 4 bases lay outside the gene matches. From germline, CDR1 is KGHSH and CDR2 LQKENI. CDR3 length: 16 residues. Here the CDR3 reads CASSRMTSGGYNEQFF. CDR3 coding DNA: TGTGCCAGCTCACGGATGACTAGCGGGGGCTACAATGAGCAGTTCTTC.

This chain links TRBV30 with TRBJ2-3; TRBD1 might be the D (7 bases). This CDR3 has 13 residues. V was clipped by 3 bases and J by 6 bases, with 13 bases between them. Germline loops: CDR1 GTSNPN, CDR2 SVGIG (reference sequence). The chain's CDR3 is CAWSRGEKDTQYF. Written as DNA, the CDR3 is TGTGCCTGGAGCAGGGGGGAGAAGGATACGCAGTATTTT.

The chain carries TRBV6-6 and TRBJ2-3; 15 positions match TRBD2. Germline CDR1 is MNHNY and CDR2 is SVGAGI (reference sequence). The CDR3 spans 16 residues. Trimming removed 6 bases from V and 9 bases from J; junction bases left unmatched: 10. The CDR3 region has the DNA TGTGCCAGCAGCCCCCGGACTAGCGGGGGGGCCATAACGCAGTATTTT. Translating it yields CASSPRTSGGAITQYF.

This rearrangement joins TRBV30 to TRBJ1-1, with unresolved D. The V end lost 0 bases, the J end lost 11 bases, and 13 bases lay between the germline ends. Germline loops: CDR1 GTSNPN, CDR2 SVGIG (reference sequence). This CDR3 has 12 amino acids. The CDR3 DNA is TGTGCCTGGAGTGTTGGAAATAAAATTGCTTTCTTT. Protein: CAWSVGNKIAFF.

The J gene is TRBJ2-5, the V gene TRBV19, with TRBD1 matching 8 bases. Germline V gene lookup returns CDR1 LNHDA and CDR2 SQIVND (reference sequence). This CDR3 is built from 14 residues. The V segment lost 5 bases and the J segment 4 bases; nucleotides outside the gene matches: 6. This chain's CDR3 is CASSPGTGGETQYF. CDR3 sequence (DNA): TGTGCCAGTAGTCCGGGCACAGGGGGAGAGACCCAGTACTTC.

Points on this clone: In the same sample, other DNA sequences code for this CDR3. The rearrangement uses TRBV5-1 and TRBJ2-2; unclear D gene. CDR3 length: 14 amino acids. In germline, CDR1 is SGHRS, CDR2 YFSETQ. Between the trimmed V and J ends, which lost 1 base and 3 bases, there was a span of 7 bases. This CDR3 reads CASSLTGDTGELFF. The CDR3 DNA is TGCGCCAGCAGCTTGACTGGAGACACCGGGGAGCTGTTTTTT. Full variable domain (missing parts from reference TRBV5-1 and TRBJ2-2): KAGVTQTPRYLIKTRGQQVTLSCSPISGHRSVSWYQQTPGQGLQFLFEYFSETQRNKGNFPGRFSGRQFSNSRSEMNVSTLELGDSALYLCASSLTGDTGELFFGEGSRLTVL.

This clone turned up a few times. This chain links TRBV28 with TRBJ1-1; tentatively, D is TRBD1 (5 bases). The CDR3 spans 14 residues. Germline CDR1 is MDHEN and CDR2 is SYDVKM. Trimming removed 2 bases at V and 4 bases at J, with 11 bases between. CDR3 region: CASSLKGRVTEAFF. CDR3 in DNA: TGTGCCAGCAGTTTAAAGGGCAGGGTCACTGAAGCTTTCTTT.